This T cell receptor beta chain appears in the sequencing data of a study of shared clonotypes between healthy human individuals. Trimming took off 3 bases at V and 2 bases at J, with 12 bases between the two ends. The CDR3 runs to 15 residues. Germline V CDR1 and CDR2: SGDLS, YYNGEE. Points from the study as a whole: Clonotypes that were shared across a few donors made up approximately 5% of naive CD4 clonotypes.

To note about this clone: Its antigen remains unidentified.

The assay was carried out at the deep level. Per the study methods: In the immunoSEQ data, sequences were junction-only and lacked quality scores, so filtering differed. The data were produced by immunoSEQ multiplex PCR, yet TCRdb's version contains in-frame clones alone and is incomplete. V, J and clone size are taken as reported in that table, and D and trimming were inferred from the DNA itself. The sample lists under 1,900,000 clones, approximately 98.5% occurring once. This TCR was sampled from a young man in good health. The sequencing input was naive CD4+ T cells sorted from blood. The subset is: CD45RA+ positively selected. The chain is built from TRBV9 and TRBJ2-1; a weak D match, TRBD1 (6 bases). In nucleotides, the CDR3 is TGTGCCAGCAGCGGTCAGGGGAACACCTACAATGAGCAGTTCTTC. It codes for CASSGQGNTYNEQFF.